The clone carrying this T cell receptor (beta chain) was seen repeatedly, ten times or more. What it binds is not known. This entry is derived from a study of glioma-infiltrating T cells. Notes on the study in general: Only very few CDR3 sequences appeared in both tissue and blood. Gliomas, especially low-grade, showed above-expected tissue-blood divergence; non-neoplastic patients showed below.

Germline trimming cut 6 bases from V and 4 bases from J; bases unmatched to any gene: 9. The CDR3 contains 14 residues. The V gene's germline CDR1 is DFQATT and CDR2 SNEGSKA (reference sequence). Amplification of TCR alpha and beta CDR3 regions from RNA used iRepertoire nested multiplex PCR. For one-step reverse transcription and amplification, about 90-450 ng of tissue mRNA or PBMC total RNA was used. Each CDR3 protein is one row after TCRdb ran MiXCR on the multiplex PCR reads. The sample records under 200,000 distinct CDR3 sequences, about 46% being singletons. Specimen: glioma tissue, nonneoplastic brain tissue, or PBMCs (not recorded which). The sequence was obtained from a human donor with low-grade glioma or glioblastoma, undergoing nonglioma brain surgery, or in good health (not recorded which). The chain employs TRBV20-1 and TRBJ2-7; 10 bases match TRBD2. The CDR3 protein is CSASSGSELYEQYF. Here the CDR3 DNA reads TGCAGTGCCTCTAGCGGGAGCGAATTGTACGAGCAGTACTTC.